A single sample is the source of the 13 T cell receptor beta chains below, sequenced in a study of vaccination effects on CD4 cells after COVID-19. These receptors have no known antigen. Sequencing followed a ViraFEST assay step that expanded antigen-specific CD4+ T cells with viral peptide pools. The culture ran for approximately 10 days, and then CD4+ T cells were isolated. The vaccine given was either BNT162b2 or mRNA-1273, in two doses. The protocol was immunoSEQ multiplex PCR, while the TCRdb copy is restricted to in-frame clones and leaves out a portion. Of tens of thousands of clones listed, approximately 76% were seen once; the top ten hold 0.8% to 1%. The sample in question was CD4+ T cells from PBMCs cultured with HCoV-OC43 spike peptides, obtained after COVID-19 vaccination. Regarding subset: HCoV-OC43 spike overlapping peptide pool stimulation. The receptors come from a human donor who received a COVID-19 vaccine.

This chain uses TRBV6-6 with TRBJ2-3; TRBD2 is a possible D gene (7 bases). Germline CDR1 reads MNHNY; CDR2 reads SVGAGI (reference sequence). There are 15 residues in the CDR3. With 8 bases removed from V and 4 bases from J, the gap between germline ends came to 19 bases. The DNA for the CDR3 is TGTGCCAGCGGGAGGGGGGGGGCCATACCAGATACGCAGTATTTT. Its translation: CASGRGGAIPDTQYF.

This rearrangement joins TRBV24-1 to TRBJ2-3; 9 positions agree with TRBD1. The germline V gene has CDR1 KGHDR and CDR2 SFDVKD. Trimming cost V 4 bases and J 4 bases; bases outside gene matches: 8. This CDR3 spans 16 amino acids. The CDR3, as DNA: TGTGCCACCAGTGAATACGGGACAGGGCTCCCAGATACGCAGTATTTT. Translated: CATSEYGTGLPDTQYF.

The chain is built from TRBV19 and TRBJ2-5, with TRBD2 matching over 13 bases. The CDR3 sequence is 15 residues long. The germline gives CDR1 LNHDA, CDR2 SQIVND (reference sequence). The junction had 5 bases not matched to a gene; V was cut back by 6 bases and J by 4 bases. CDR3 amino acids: CASRRTSGGRETQYF. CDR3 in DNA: TGTGCCAGTAGGCGGACTAGCGGGGGACGAGAGACCCAGTACTTC. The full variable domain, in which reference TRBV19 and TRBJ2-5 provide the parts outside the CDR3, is DGGITQSPKYLFRKEGQNVTLSCEQNLNHDAMYWYRQDPGQGLRLIYYSQIVNDFQKGDIAEGYSVSREKKESFPLTVTSAQKNPTAFYLCASRRTSGGRETQYFGPGTRLLVL.

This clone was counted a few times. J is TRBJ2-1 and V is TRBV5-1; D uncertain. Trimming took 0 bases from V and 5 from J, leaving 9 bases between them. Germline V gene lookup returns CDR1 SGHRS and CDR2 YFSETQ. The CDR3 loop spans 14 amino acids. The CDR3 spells CASSLDPDNNEQFF. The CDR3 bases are TGCGCCAGCAGCTTGGACCCAGATAACAATGAGCAGTTCTTC. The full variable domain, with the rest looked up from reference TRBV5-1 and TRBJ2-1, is KAGVTQTPRYLIKTRGQQVTLSCSPISGHRSVSWYQQTPGQGLQFLFEYFSETQRNKGNFPGRFSGRQFSNSRSEMNVSTLELGDSALYLCASSLDPDNNEQFFGPGTRLTVL.

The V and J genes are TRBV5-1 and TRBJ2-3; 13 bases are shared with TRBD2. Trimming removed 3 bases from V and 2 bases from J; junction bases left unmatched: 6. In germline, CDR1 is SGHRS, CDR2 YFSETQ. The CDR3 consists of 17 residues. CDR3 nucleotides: TGCGCCAGCAGCTCGTCACTAGCGGGGGGGAACACAGATACGCAGTATTTT. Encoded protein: CASSSSLAGGNTDTQYF. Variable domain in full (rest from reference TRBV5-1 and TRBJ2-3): KAGVTQTPRYLIKTRGQQVTLSCSPISGHRSVSWYQQTPGQGLQFLFEYFSETQRNKGNFPGRFSGRQFSNSRSEMNVSTLELGDSALYLCASSSSLAGGNTDTQYFGPGTRLTVL.

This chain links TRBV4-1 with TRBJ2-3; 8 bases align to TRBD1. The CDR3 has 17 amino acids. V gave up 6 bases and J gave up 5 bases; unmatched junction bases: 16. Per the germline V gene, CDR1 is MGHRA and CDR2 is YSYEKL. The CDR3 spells CASRHGTRTGMRDTQYF. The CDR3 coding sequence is TGCGCCAGCAGACACGGAACGAGGACAGGGATGAGAGATACGCAGTATTTT.

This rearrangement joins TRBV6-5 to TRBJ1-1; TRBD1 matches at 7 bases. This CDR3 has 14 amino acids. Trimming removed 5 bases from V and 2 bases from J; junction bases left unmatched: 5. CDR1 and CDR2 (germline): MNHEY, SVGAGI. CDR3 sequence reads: CASSRQGGNTEAFF. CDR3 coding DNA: TGTGCCAGCAGTAGACAGGGCGGCAACACTGAAGCTTTCTTT.

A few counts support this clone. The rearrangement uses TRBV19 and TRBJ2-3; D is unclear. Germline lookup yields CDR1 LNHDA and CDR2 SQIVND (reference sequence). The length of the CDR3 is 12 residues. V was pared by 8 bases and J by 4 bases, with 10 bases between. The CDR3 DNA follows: TGTGCCAGTGGCCTTCGGGCAGATACGCAGTATTTT. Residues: CASGLRADTQYF. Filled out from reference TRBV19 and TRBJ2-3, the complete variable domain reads DGGITQSPKYLFRKEGQNVTLSCEQNLNHDAMYWYRQDPGQGLRLIYYSQIVNDFQKGDIAEGYSVSREKKESFPLTVTSAQKNPTAFYLCASGLRADTQYFGPGTRLTVL.

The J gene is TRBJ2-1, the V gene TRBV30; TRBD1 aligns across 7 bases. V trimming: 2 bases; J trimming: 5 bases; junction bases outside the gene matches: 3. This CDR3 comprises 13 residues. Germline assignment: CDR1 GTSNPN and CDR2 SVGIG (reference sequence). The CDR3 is CAWSFDRDNEQFF. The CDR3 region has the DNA TGTGCCTGGAGTTTCGACAGGGACAATGAGCAGTTCTTC.

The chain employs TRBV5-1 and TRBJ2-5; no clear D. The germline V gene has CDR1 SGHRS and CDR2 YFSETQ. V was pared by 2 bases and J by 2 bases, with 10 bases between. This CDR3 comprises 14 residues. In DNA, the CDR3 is TGCGCCAGCAGCTTAACGCGGATACAAGAGACCCAGTACTTC. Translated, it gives CASSLTRIQETQYF.

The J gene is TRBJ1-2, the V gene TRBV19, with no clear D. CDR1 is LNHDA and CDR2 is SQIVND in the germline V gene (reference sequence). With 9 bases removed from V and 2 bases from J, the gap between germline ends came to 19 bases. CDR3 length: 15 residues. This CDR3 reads CASAGSDRRNYGYTF. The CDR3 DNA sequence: TGTGCCAGCGCGGGCTCCGACCGAAGGAACTATGGCTACACCTTC.

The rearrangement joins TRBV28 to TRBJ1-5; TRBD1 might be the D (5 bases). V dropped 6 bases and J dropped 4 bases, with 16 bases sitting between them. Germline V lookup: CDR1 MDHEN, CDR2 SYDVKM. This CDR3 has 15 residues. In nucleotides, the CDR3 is TGTGCCAGCAGGCCCCCGGACACTATTAATCAGCCCCAGCATTTT. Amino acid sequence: CASRPPDTINQPQHF.

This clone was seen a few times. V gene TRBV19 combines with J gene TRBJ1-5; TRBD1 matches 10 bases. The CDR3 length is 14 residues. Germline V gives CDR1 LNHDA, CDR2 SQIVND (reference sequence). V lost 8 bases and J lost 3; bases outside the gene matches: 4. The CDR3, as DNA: TGTGCCAGTGCCGGGACAGGGGCCAATCAGCCCCAGCATTTT. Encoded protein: CASAGTGANQPQHF.